The present T cell receptor beta chain was sequenced within a study of cytomegalovirus exposure and HLA in healthy donors (dated by TCRdb to the late 2010s). In terms of the full investigation: An earlier analysis of about 560 of the donors reported 276 Gb of sequence data and about 120 million unique TCR beta sequences obtained from approximately 180 million T cells. An early release that covered roughly 600 HLA-typed donors contained approximately 300 gigabases of sequencing data and approximately 85 million unique TCR sequences. Of the roughly 390 genotyped donors, approximately 80% were placed in the genetic ancestry cluster associated with self-reported Caucasian donors. The aim of the study was to test whether cataloging public T cell receptors could identify signatures of past pathogen exposure. The T cell repertoires of about 700 subjects were profiled by immunosequencing and related to cytomegalovirus serostatus. A separate validation cohort of roughly 110 different subjects was used in addition to the roughly 620-subject first cohort. To predict cytomegalovirus infection status, the study brought together high-throughput TCR immunosequencing, statistical association of individual TCRs with disease status, and machine learning. To study patterns of TCR occurrence, a later analysis re-analyzed previously published TCR beta repertoires from more than 550 donors and added high-resolution HLA genotyping. In the later analysis, no new phenotypic data were used to find candidate immune exposures; instead, reliance was placed on TCR beta sequences and their occurrence across donors. An earlier analysis of 587 of the donors used high-throughput TCR beta sequencing to judge whether each TCR beta V gene segment behaved as functional or pseudogenic. Donor age, sex, ethnicity and CMV serostatus were collected together with the repertoire data. In a later genetic analysis, genome-wide SNP genotypes for about 65% of the roughly 700 donors were used, and that subset was treated as a discovery cohort. Every discovery cohort repertoire had been produced on one sequencing platform. HLA typing included class I and class II loci at four-digit resolution. Typing coverage differed by locus: A, B, C, DRB1 and DQB1 were typed in about 629-640 donors, DQA1 in roughly 500, DPA1 in around 580, and DPB1 in just under 480. Roughly five DR-DQ haplotypes were treated as single units for association and clustering because of strong linkage in the cohort. Among about 410 genotyped donors of the cohort, an average of around 250,000 unique TCR beta nucleotide sequences was sequenced per donor, of which 15% to 20% were non-productive.

On this clone: Which antigen it targets is not known. No much larger clone exists at a distance of one base, and base qualities are not known. This specimen includes other DNA sequences encoding the same CDR3.

The paper's findings and limits, for the study overall: Across donors, most TCR sequences were observed very rarely, whereas some public TCRs were present in many individuals. A later genetic analysis associated a missense DCLRE1C variant with V-gene and J-gene trimming of TCR beta chains, and an independent cohort replicated the association. In the study, around 150 TCR beta chains were listed as associated with cytomegalovirus. Most CMV-associated TCR beta chains appeared to be HLA-restricted in a later analysis, and the HLA associations seemed to be driven largely by CMV exposure. Specific HLA alleles were associated with 15,000 to 20,000 TCR beta sequences at a false discovery rate of 0.05 in a later analysis. In a later genetic analysis, fewer N-insertions in productive TCRs were reported among donors in an Asian-associated ancestry cluster than the roughly 700-donor mean. A further reported finding was that TCR beta sequences accurately predicted the HLA-A and HLA-B alleles for most subjects in the first cohort. A group of highly shared sequence variants was considered likely to be a technical artifact of the sequencing pipeline. This cohort had only TCR beta chains sequenced, and the lack of alpha or paired-chain data limited which features could be detected. The only immune exposure information available for the cohort was CMV serostatus. Because counts were too low, under 20 rarely observed V segments, including chromosome 9 orphons, were left out of the earlier analysis of a few hundred of the donors. In a later analysis, HLA-associated TCR beta chains showed more clonal expansion and lower generation probabilities than non-associated chains that were equally common. A later analysis reported that several top co-occurrence clusters appeared linked to parvovirus B19, influenza, CMV and Epstein-Barr virus. Cytomegalovirus status was reported to be diagnosed by the classifier with high specificity and sensitivity in both the original and validation cohorts. In a later analysis, TCR association rates were found to vary across HLA loci, with the most associated TCRs seen for DRB1 alleles and the fewest for HLA-C alleles. Broadly in line with IMGT annotations, most TCR beta V segments showed up in productive rearrangements about 87% or about 30% of the time in an earlier analysis of a few hundred of the donors. Linkage disequilibrium might explain the correlated functional status among segregating V segments, but an unknown experimental factor could not be excluded. Because HLA typing was unavailable for some donors at each locus, only the typed subset was used in association tests. Some IMGT-functional V segments, including TRBV6-2 and TRBV6-3, could not be distinguished by the 87-base-pair reads and were therefore excluded. Strong co-occurrence of HLA alleles, especially DR and DQ, made assigning TCR associations to individual alleles difficult. Three of the identified cytomegalovirus-associated TCR beta chains were confirmed in vitro to be specific for cytomegalovirus antigens. Presence/absence analyses assumed roughly uniform sequencing depth across donors, an assumption that may not hold. The authors suggested that the approach could potentially be extended to other disease states and immunological phenotypes.

V drops 3 bases and J drops 6 bases, leaving 6 bases in between. The cysteine opens and the phenylalanine closes a CDR3 of 12 amino acids. Here the CDR3 DNA is all that survives: 36 bases in frame from base 1. The CDR1 and CDR2 encoded by the germline V gene (reference sequence) are LNHDA and SQIVND. Receptor libraries were prepared by the immunoSEQ multiplex PCR assay. A mixture of 60 forward primers for TCR Vbeta segments and 13 reverse primers for TCR Jbeta segments was used in the multiplex PCR. Amplification of the CDR3 region of rearranged TCR beta genes was performed with a multiplex PCR assay on genomic DNA. On the Illumina HiSeq System, the amplified TCR beta libraries were sequenced as 87-base-pair reads. The original pipeline was this. A later analysis counted about 80 million unique TCR beta chains across the 550 to 750 repertoires, and around 9.9 million of these chains were shared by at least two donors. Raw reads were error-corrected and collapsed into unique sequences by a nearest-neighbor algorithm in which closely related sequences were merged to remove PCR and sequencing errors. CDR3 sequences were aligned to IMGT reference sequences to assign V, D and J gene segments. For a sequence to be retained, a match of at least six nucleotides was required to both a V gene segment and a J gene segment. Rearrangements were called productive when the CDR3 lacked stop codons and stayed in frame with V and J; all others were non-productive. CDR3 was defined by IMGT convention, running from the second conserved V-encoded cysteine to the conserved J-encoded phenylalanine. The earlier analysis of more than 450 of the donors excluded sequences that lacked an unambiguous match to a single V gene segment. An earlier analysis of 587 of the donors called V segments functional above 56.7% productive rearrangements and segregating when the between-donor standard deviation exceeded 5%. A statistical classification framework was built for diagnosing cytomegalovirus status from the catalog of TCR beta chain sequences. V and J gene assignment, in a later analysis, came from comparing TCR nucleotide sequences with IMGT/GENE-DB human TR gene sequences. In a later analysis, CDR3 sequences and most-parsimonious VDJ recombination scenarios were assigned using the TCRdist pipeline. In a later analysis, each TCR beta chain was defined by its CDR3 amino acid sequence together with its V-gene family, and reads without a unique V-gene family were excluded. As a way to deal with suspected cross-contamination and a sequencing artifact, a later analysis dropped nearly 600 nucleotide sequences that were highly shared and had low generation probability. A later analysis calculated a clonal expansion index for each public chain from normalized within-repertoire ranks of inferred template counts. Generation probabilities in a later analysis came from a VDJ recombination model fitted to out-of-frame rearrangements, and those results were checked against IGoR. Hypergeometric tests were used in a later analysis to score TCR-TCR, TCR-HLA and TCR-CMV co-occurrence, with a repertoire-size bias correction applied to the TCR pairs. In a later analysis, false discovery rates were estimated by permuting HLA or CMV assignments 20 times. In a later analysis, co-occurring TCRs were grouped using DBSCAN, and TCRdist sequence similarity was added for clustering within HLA-allele-positive subsets. Co-occurrence clustering excluded repertoires with fewer than 30,000 or more than 120,000 public chains, plus five with anomalous nucleotide sharing. TCRdb holds this immuneACCESS table with in-frame rearrangements only. Some clones are missing; in checked studies, unresolved V genes explain under half, and the rest has no known cause. The DNA gave D and trimming, while V, J and clone size come from that table. The sample yields some 240,000 clones; 92% were counted once. The top ten clones comprise less than 2% of the sample.

In total, approximately 700 healthy bone marrow donors made up the cohort. Cohort members were all nominally healthy when sampled, although unrecorded immune exposures were likely present. The donor tested CMV seronegative and was one of the 352 seronegative cohort members. Each donor provided a peripheral blood sample, and peripheral blood mononuclear cells were used for TCR beta sequencing. Genomic DNA extraction from the blood cell samples was performed with the Qiagen DNeasy Blood Extraction Kit. Sequences were obtained from PBMCs. The chain is assembled from TRBV19 and TRBJ1-5; possibly the D gene is TRBD1, per 5 matching bases. The TCR comes from a girl under 10 years old in good health and CMV-seronegative. The DNA sequence follows: TGTGCCAGTAGTATGGGGGGTCAGCCCCAGCATTTT. Translated, it gives CASSMGGQPQHF.